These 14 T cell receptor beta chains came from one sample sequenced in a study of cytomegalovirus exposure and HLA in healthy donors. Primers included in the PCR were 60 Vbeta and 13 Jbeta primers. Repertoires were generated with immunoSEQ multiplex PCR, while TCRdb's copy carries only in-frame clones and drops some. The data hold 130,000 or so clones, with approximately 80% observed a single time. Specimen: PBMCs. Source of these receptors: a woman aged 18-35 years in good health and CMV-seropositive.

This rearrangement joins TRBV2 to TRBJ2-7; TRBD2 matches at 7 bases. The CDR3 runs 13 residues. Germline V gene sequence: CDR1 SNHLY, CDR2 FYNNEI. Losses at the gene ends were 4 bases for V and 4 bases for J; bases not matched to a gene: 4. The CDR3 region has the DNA TGTGCCAGCAGTGGACTAGCTTTTTACGAGCAGTACTTC. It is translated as CASSGLAFYEQYF.

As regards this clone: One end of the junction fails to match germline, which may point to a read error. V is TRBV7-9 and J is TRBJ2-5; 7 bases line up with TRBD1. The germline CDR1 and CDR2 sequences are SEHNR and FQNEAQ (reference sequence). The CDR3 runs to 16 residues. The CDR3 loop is CASSLGDRDSQEAQYF. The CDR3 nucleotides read TGTGCCAGCAGCTTAGGGGACAGAGACTCCCAAGAGGCCCAGTACTTC. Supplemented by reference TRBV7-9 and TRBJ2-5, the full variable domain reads DTGVSQNPRHKITKRGQNVTFRCDPISEHNRLYWYRQTLGQGPEFLTYFQNEAQLEKSRLLSDRFSAERPKGSFSTLEIQRTEQGDSAMYLCASSLGDRDSQEAQYFGPGTRLLVL.

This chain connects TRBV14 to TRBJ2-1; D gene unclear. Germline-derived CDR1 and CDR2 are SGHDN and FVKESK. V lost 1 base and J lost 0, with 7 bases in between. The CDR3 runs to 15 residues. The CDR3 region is CASSQGTASYNEQFF. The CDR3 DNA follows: TGTGCCAGCAGCCAAGGTACAGCCTCCTACAATGAGCAGTTCTTC.

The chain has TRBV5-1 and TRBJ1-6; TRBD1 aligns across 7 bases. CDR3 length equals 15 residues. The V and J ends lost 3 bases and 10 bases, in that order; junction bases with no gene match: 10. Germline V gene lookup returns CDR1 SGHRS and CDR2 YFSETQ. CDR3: CASSSEGGARSPLHF. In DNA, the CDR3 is TGCGCCAGCAGCTCGGAAGGGGGCGCACGCTCACCCCTCCACTTT.

For the CDR3, the DNA is TGTGCCAGCAGGTCTGCCGGGGCGGGGGGGCAAGCAGATACGCAGTATTTT. Its translation is CASRSAGAGGQADTQYF. The V and J genes are TRBV25-1 and TRBJ2-3, with 9 bases identical to TRBD2. V lost 6 bases and J lost 4; bases outside the gene matches: 14. Germline values: CDR1 MGHDK, CDR2 SYGVNS. This CDR3 spans 17 amino acids.

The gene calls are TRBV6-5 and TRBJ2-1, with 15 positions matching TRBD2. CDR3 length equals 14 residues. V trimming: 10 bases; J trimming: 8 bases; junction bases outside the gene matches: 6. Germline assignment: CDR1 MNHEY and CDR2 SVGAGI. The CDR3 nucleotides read TGTGCCACCGCTTGGACTAGCGGGGGGGATGAGCAGTTCTTC. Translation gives CATAWTSGGDEQFF.

The CDR3 DNA follows: TGTGCCAGCAGCTTACTATCCGGCGGGGAGCTGTTTTTT. Translated, it gives CASSLLSGGELFF. The genes are TRBV7-9 and TRBJ2-2, with D uncertain. The V gene's germline CDR1 is SEHNR and CDR2 FQNEAQ (reference sequence). V lost 2 bases, J lost 7 bases, and 8 bases lay in between. This CDR3 is built from 13 residues.

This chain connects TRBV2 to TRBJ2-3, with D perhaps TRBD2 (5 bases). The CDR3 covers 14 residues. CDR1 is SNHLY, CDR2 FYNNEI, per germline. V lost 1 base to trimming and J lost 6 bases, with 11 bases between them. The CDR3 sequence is CASSEEGSEDTQYF. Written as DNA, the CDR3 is TGTGCCAGCAGTGAAGAAGGTAGCGAGGATACGCAGTATTTT.

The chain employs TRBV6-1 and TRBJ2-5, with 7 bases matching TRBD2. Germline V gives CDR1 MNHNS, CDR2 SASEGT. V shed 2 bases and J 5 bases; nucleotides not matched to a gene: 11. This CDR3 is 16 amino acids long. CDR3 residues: CASSEQLGGSKETQYF. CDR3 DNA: TGTGCCAGCAGTGAACAGCTGGGGGGGAGTAAGGAGACCCAGTACTTC.

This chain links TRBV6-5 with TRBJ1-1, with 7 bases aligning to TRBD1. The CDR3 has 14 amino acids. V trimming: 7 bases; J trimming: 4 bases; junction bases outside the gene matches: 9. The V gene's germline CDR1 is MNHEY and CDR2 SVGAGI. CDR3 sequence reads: CASTLTGAGTEAFF. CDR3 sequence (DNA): TGTGCCAGCACTTTAACAGGGGCCGGCACTGAAGCTTTCTTT.

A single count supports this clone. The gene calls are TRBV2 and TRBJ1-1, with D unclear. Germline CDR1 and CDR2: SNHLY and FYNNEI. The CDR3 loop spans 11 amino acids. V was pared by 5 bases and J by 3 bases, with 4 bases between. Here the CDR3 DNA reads TGTGCCAGCAGTTCATACACTGAAGCTTTCTTT. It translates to CASSSYTEAFF.

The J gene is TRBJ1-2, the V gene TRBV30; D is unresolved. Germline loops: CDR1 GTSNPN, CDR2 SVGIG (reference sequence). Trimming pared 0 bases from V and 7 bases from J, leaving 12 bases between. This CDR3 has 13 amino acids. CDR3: CAWSVLLSSGYTF. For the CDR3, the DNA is TGTGCCTGGAGTGTACTTTTATCGTCTGGCTACACCTTC.

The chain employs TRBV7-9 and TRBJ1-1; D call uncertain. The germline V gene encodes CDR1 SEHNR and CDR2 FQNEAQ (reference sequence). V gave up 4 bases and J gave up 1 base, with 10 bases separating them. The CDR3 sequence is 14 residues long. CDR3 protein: CASSSLAGNTEAFF. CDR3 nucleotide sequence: TGTGCCAGCAGCTCCCTAGCGGGGAACACTGAAGCTTTCTTT.

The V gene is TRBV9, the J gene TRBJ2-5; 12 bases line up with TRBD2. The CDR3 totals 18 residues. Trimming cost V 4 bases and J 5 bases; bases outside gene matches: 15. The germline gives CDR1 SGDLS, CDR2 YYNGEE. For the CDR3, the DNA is TGTGCCAGCAGCCCCGGACTAGCGGGACAACCTCGGGGGGAGACCCAGTACTTC. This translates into CASSPGLAGQPRGETQYF. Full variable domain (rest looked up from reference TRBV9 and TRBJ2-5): DSGVTQTPKHLITATGQRVTLRCSPRSGDLSVYWYQQSLDQGLQFLIQYYNGEERAKGNILERFSAQQFPDLHSELNLSSLELGDSALYFCASSPGLAGQPRGETQYFGPGTRLLVL.